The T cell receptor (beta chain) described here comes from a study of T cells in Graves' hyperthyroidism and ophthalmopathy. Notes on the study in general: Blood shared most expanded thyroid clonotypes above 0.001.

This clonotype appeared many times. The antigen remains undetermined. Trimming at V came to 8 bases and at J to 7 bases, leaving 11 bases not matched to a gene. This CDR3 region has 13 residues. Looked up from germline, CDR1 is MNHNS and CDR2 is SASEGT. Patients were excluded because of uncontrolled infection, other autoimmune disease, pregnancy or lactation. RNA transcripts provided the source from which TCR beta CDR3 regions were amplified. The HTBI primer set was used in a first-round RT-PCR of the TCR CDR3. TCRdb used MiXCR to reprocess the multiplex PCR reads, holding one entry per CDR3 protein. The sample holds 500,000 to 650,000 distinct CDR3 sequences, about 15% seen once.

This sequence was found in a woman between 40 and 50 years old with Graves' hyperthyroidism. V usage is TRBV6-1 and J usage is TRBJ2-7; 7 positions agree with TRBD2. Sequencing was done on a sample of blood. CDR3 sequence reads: CASREDGAREQYF. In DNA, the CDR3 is TGTGCCAGCCGGGAGGACGGAGCCAGGGAGCAGTACTTC.